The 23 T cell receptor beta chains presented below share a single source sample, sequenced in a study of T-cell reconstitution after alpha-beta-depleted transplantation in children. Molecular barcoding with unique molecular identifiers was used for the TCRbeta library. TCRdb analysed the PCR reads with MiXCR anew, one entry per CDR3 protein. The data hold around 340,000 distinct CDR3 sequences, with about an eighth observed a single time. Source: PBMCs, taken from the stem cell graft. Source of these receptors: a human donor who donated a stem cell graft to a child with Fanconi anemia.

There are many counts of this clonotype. This chain's CDR3 is CASVPGAWGPNTEAFF. The CDR3 DNA sequence: TGCGCCAGCGTCCCCGGCGCTTGGGGGCCTAACACTGAAGCTTTCTTT. The rearrangement links TRBV5-1 to TRBJ1-1, with D possibly being TRBD1 (6 bases). V lost 7 bases and J 2 bases, leaving 21 bases between the germline ends. The CDR3 is 16 residues long. The V gene's germline CDR1 is SGHRS and CDR2 YFSETQ.

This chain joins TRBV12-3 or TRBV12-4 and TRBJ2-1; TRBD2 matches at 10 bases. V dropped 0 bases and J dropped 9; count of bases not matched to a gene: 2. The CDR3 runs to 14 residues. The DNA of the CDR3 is TGTGCCAGCAGTTTAGCCCAGCGGGGGGGTGAGCAGTTCTTC. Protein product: CASSLAQRGGEQFF.

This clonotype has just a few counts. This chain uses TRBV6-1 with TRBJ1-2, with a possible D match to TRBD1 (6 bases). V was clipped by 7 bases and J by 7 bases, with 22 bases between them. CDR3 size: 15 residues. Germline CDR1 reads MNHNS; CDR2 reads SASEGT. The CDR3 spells CASTKDEGGYGGYTF. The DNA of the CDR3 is TGTGCCAGCACTAAGGACGAGGGGGGCTATGGTGGCTACACCTTC.

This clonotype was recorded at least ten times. CDR3 nucleotide sequence: TGTGTGACAAAAAGGGGCCAGACGGGAAACACCATATATTTT. Translated, it gives CVTKRGQTGNTIYF. The chain couples TRBV12-3 or TRBV12-4 to TRBJ1-3, with a weak D call TRBD1 (5 bases). The CDR3 is made up of 14 amino acids.

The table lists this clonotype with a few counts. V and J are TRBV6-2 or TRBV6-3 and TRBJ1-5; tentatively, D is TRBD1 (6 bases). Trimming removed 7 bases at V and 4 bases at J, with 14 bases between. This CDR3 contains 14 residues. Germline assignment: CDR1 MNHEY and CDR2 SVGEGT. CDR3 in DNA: TGTGCCAGCACCGGGGGGGCGATAAATCAGCCCCAGCATTTT. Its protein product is CASTGGAINQPQHF.

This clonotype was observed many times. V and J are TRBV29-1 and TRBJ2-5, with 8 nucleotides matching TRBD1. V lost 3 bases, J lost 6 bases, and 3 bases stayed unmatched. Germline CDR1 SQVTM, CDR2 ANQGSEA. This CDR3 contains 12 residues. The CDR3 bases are TGCAGCGTTGATTCAGGGGGCCAGACCCAGTACTTC. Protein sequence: CSVDSGGQTQYF.

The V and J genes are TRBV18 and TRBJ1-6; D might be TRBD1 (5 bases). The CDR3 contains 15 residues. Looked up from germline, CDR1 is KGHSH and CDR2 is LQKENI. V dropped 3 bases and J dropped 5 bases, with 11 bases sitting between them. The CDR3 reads CASSPRQSDNSPLHF. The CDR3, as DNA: TGTGCCAGCTCACCCCGACAGAGCGATAATTCACCCCTCCACTTT. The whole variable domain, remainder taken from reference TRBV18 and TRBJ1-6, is NAGVMQNPRHLVRRRGQEARLRCSPMKGHSHVYWYRQLPEEGLKFMVYLQKENIIDESGMPKERFSAEFPKEGPSILRIQQVVRGDSAAYFCASSPRQSDNSPLHFGNGTRLTVT.

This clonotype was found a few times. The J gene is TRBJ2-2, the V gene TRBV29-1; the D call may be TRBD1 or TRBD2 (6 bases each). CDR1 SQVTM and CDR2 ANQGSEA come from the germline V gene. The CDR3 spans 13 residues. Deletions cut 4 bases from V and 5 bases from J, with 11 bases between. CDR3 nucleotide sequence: TGCAGCGTTGTTGGGGGGCGGACCGGGGAGCTGTTTTTT. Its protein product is CSVVGGRTGELFF.

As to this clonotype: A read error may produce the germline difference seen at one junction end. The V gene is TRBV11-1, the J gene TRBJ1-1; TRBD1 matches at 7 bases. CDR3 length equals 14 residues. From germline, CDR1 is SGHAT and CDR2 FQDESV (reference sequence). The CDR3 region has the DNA TGTTCCAGCAGCGAGGGACAGCAGAACACTGAAGCTTTCTTT. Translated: CSSSEGQQNTEAFF.

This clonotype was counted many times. The CDR3 nucleotides read TGTGCCAGCAGTGATGTTGCAAGCTCTGGAAACACCATATATTTT. Protein sequence: CASSDVASSGNTIYF. The rearrangement links TRBV25-1 to TRBJ1-3; D is ambiguous. Trimming pared 3 bases from V and 0 bases from J, leaving 9 bases between. Germline values: CDR1 MGHDK, CDR2 SYGVNS. The length of the CDR3 is 15 residues.

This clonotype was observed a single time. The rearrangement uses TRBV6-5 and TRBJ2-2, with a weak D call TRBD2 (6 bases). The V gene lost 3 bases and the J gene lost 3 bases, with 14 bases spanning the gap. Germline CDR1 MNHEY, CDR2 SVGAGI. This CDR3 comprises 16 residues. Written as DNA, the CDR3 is TGTGCCAGCAGTTATGGAGGCGGGGTGGACACCGGGGAGCTGTTTTTT. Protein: CASSYGGGVDTGELFF.

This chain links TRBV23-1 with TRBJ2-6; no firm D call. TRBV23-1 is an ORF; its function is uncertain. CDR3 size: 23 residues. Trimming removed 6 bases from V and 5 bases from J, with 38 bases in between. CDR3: CASSPTYVRTAGSALSWANVLTF. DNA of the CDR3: TGCGCCAGCAGCCCGACCTATGTAAGGACCGCCGGCTCCGCGTTATCTTGGGCCAACGTCCTGACTTTC.

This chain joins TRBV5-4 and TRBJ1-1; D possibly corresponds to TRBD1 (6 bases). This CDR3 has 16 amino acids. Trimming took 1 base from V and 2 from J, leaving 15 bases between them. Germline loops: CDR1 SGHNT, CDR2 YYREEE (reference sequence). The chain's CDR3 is CASSLTPLDSNTEAFF. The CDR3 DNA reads TGTGCCAGCAGCTTGACCCCCCTGGACAGCAACACTGAAGCTTTCTTT.

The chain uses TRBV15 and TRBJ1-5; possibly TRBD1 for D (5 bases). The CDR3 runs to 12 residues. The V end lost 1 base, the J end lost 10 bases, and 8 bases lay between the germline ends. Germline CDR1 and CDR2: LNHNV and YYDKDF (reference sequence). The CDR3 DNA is TGTGCCACCAGCAGAGCCGGGGGACCCCAGCATTTT. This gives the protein CATSRAGGPQHF.

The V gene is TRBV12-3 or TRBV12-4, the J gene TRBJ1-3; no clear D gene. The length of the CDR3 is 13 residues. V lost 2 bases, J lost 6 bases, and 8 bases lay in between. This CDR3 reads CASSLRILNTIYF. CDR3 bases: TGTGCCAGCAGTTTACGTATCTTAAACACCATATATTTT.

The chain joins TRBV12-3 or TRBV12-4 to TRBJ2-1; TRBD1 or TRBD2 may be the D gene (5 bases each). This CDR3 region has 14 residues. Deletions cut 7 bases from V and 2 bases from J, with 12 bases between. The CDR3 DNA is TGTGCCAGCAACCCGGGACCACCCTACAATGAGCAGTTCTTC. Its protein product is CASNPGPPYNEQFF.

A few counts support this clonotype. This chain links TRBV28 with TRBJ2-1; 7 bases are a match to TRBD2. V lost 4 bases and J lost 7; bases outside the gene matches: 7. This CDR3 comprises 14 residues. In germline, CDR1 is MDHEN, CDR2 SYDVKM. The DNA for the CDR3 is TGTGCCAGCAGTTCGAGGAGGGGAGGGAATGAGCAGTTCTTC. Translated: CASSSRRGGNEQFF.

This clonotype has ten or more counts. This CDR3 reads CASSQDVPRGREDTQYF. CDR3 bases: TGCGCCAGCAGCCAAGATGTTCCGCGGGGGCGAGAAGATACGCAGTATTTT. This chain connects TRBV4-3 to TRBJ2-3, with a weak D call TRBD2 (7 bases). This CDR3 spans 17 amino acids. Germline values: CDR1 LGHNA, CDR2 YSLEER. V lost 0 bases and J lost 5, with 18 bases in between.

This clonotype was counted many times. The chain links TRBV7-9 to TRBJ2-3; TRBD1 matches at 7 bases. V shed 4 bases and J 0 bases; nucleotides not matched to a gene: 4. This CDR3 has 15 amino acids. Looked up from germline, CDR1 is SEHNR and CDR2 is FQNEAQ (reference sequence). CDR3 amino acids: CASSSGTESTDTQYF. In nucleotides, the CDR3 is TGTGCCAGCAGCTCCGGGACAGAGAGCACAGATACGCAGTATTTT.

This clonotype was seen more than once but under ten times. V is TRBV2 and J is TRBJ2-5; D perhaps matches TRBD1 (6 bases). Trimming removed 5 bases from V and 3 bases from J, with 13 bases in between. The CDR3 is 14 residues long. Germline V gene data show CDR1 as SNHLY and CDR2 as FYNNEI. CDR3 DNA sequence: TGTGCCAGCAGTTTCAACCAGGGGAAAGAGACCCAGTACTTC. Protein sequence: CASSFNQGKETQYF.

The chain's CDR3 is CASSQDSFSTDTQYF. For the CDR3, the DNA is TGCGCCAGCAGCCAAGACAGCTTTAGCACAGATACGCAGTATTTT. V gene TRBV4-3 combines with J gene TRBJ2-3; D remains unclear. The CDR3 has 15 amino acids. Germline CDR1 and CDR2: LGHNA and YSLEER. The V and J ends lost 0 bases and 0 bases respectively, with 7 bases between them.

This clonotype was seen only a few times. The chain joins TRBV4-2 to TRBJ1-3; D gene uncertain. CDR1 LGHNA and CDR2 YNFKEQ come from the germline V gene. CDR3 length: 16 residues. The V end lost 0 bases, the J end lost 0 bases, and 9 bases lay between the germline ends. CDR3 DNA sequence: TGTGCCAGCAGCCAAGAAGGTTCAGGCTCTGGAAACACCATATATTTT. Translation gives CASSQEGSGSGNTIYF.

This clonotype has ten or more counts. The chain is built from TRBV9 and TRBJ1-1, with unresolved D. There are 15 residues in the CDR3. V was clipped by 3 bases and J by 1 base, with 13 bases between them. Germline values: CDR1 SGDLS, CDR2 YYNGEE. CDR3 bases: TGTGCCAGCAGCGCCGTAGCAGGAGGGAACACTGAAGCTTTCTTT. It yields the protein CASSAVAGGNTEAFF.